This is a list of T cell receptor beta chains from one sample in a study of blood T cells in healthy people across ages. TCRdb re-called the 5' RACE reads with MiXCR, one entry per CDR3 protein. The repertoire holds under 800,000 distinct CDR3 sequences, with over 20% as singletons. The sample comprised blood. The origin of the receptors is a man in his 70s in good health. The CDR3 runs from the conserved cysteine through the conserved F or W. The D gene is left open where the match is weak. A clone size is listed for some rows: how often the clone was seen (once, few, many), or a class if it is expanded.

TRBV20-1	-	-	TRBJ1-1	CSARSGTTANTEAFF	TGCAGTGCTAGATCCGGGACGACGGCGAACACTGAAGCTTTCTTT
TRBV18	-	-	TRBJ1-1	CASSETGTPNTEAFF	TGTGCCAGCTCAGAAACCGGGACACCCAACACTGAAGCTTTCTTT
TRBV5-1	-	many	TRBJ2-7	CASSVTGGSYEQYF	TGCGCCAGCAGCGTGACGGGCGGCTCCTACGAGCAGTACTTC
TRBV20-1	TRBD2	-	TRBJ2-5	CSASSSRLAGYAGETQYF	TGCAGTGCTAGTTCGAGTAGGCTAGCGGGATATGCCGGCGAGACCCAGTACTTC
TRBV6-1	TRBD1	few	TRBJ2-5	CASSPGQGKVPRQAETQYF	TGTGCCAGCAGTCCAGGACAGGGAAAAGTCCCTAGGCAAGCGGAGACCCAGTACTTC
TRBV6-6	-	-	TRBJ2-7	CASSSDLVLRDEQYF	TGTGCCAGCAGTTCGGATCTAGTGCTCCGTGACGAGCAGTACTTC
TRBV6-5	-	-	TRBJ1-4	CASSYSRDNNEKLFF	TGTGCCAGCAGTTACTCAAGGGACAATAATGAAAAACTGTTTTTT
TRBV7-2	TRBD1	few	TRBJ2-1	CASSLVTGENEQFF	TGTGCCAGCAGCTTAGTGACAGGGGAAAATGAGCAGTTCTTC
TRBV12-3/TRBV12-4	-	many	TRBJ1-1	CASSRGQTNTEAFF	TGTGCCAGCAGTCGGGGACAAACGAACACTGAAGCTTTCTTT
TRBV18	-	few	TRBJ2-7	CASSPLSTYEQYF	TGTGCCAGCTCACCATTGAGTACCTACGAGCAGTACTTC
TRBV24-1	-	few	TRBJ2-1	CATTGPSYNEQFF	TGTGCCACCACGGGGCCCTCCTACAATGAGCAGTTCTTC
TRBV29-1	TRBD1	-	TRBJ2-7	CSVPGQGYYEQYF	TGCAGCGTTCCGGGACAGGGGTATTACGAGCAGTACTTC
TRBV15	-	-	TRBJ2-5	CATSRGNRDGETQYF	TGTGCCACCAGCAGAGGTAACAGGGATGGAGAGACCCAGTACTTC
TRBV28	TRBD2	few	TRBJ2-3	CASSEPRTSGRYPTDTQYF	TGTGCCAGCAGCGAACCAAGGACTAGCGGGAGGTACCCCACAGATACGCAGTATTTT
TRBV10-3	TRBD2	few	TRBJ2-5	CAISGTSGQETQYF	TGTGCCATCAGTGGGACTAGCGGCCAAGAGACCCAGTACTTC
TRBV7-2	TRBD2	-	TRBJ2-1	CASSAPGLAGYEQFF	TGTGCCAGCAGCGCGCCGGGACTAGCGGGCTATGAGCAGTTCTTC
TRBV12-3/TRBV12-4	-	few	TRBJ2-2	CASSPQPGTTDLFF	TGTGCCAGCAGTCCCCAGCCGGGGACCACAGACCTGTTTTTT
TRBV20-1	-	few	TRBJ2-6	CSARRTGGANVLTF	TGCAGTGCTAGACGAACGGGGGGGGCCAACGTCCTGACTTTC
TRBV7-2	-	-	TRBJ2-7	CASSLRFRLYEQYF	TGTGCCAGCAGCTTAAGATTTCGCCTCTACGAGCAGTACTTC
TRBV20-1	-	many	TRBJ1-4	CSASRGVEEKLFF	TGCAGTGCTAGTAGGGGGGTAGAAGAAAAACTGTTTTTT
TRBV5-6	-	few	TRBJ1-4	CASSLEGLGEKLVF	TGTGCCAGCAGCTTGGAAGGGCTAGGGGAAAAACTGGTTTTT
TRBV10-3	TRBD2	many	TRBJ2-3	CAIKREDASTDTQYF	TGTGCCATCAAGCGGGAGGATGCGAGCACAGATACGCAGTATTTT
TRBV7-9	TRBD2	-	TRBJ2-1	CASLLSPGLAGLNEQFF	TGTGCCAGCCTCCTTTCCCCGGGACTAGCGGGACTTAATGAGCAGTTCTTC
TRBV4-1	TRBD2	few	TRBJ2-1	CASSPGTSPNEQFF	TGCGCCAGCAGCCCCGGGACTAGCCCCAATGAGCAGTTCTTC
TRBV7-9	-	-	TRBJ1-3	CASSFATGNTIYF	TGTGCCAGCAGCTTTGCCACTGGAAACACCATATATTTT
TRBV5-6	-	few	TRBJ1-1	CASSLGWLGVSTEAFF	TGTGCCAGCAGCTTGGGCTGGTTGGGGGTTAGCACTGAAGCTTTCTTT
TRBV14	TRBD2	-	TRBJ2-3	CASSQAGTIVQYF	TGTGCCAGCAGCCAAGCCGGGACTATAGTGCAGTATTTT
TRBV5-1	-	-	TRBJ2-3	CASSSGSSWDTQYF	TGCGCCAGCAGCTCGGGATCATCGTGGGATACGCAGTATTTT
TRBV7-3	-	few	TRBJ2-7	CASSLTAGASYEQYF	TGTGCCAGCAGCTTAACGGCAGGGGCCTCCTACGAGCAGTACTTC
TRBV7-3	-	few	TRBJ2-7	CASSLEGTNTYEQYF	TGTGCCAGCAGCCTAGAGGGGACAAACACCTACGAGCAGTACTTC
TRBV7-2	-	few	TRBJ2-1	CASSFLVNEQFF	TGTGCCAGCAGCTTCTTAGTGAATGAGCAGTTCTTC
TRBV20-1	TRBD2	many	TRBJ2-1	CSARAPLAGGIYEQFF	TGCAGTGCTAGAGCACCACTAGCGGGAGGGATCTATGAGCAGTTCTTC
TRBV3-1	TRBD1	few	TRBJ2-4	CASATGGPLNIQYF	TGTGCCAGCGCAACAGGGGGACCCCTAAACATTCAGTACTTC
TRBV6-5	TRBD2	-	TRBJ2-2	CASSSPGLAGGKSTGELFF	TGTGCCAGCAGTTCCCCGGGACTAGCGGGAGGGAAGAGCACCGGGGAGCTGTTTTTT
TRBV20-1	-	few	TRBJ2-1	CSASGRIMNEQFF	TGCAGTGCTAGTGGGCGGATCATGAATGAGCAGTTCTTC
TRBV29-1	TRBD2	many	TRBJ2-5	CSVEIPSGRARETQYF	TGCAGCGTTGAGATCCCTAGCGGGAGGGCCAGAGAGACCCAGTACTTC
TRBV29-1	-	-	TRBJ2-1	CSGSLVDEQFF	TGCAGCGGGTCGCTAGTGGATGAGCAGTTCTTC
TRBV6-2/TRBV6-3	TRBD2	-	TRBJ2-1	CATRPGLAQSEQFF	TGTGCCACCCGGCCGGGACTAGCTCAGAGTGAGCAGTTCTTC
TRBV29-1	-	many	TRBJ2-1	CSVERRAYNEQFF	TGCAGCGTTGAACGGAGGGCCTACAATGAGCAGTTCTTC
TRBV25-1	TRBD1	few	TRBJ2-7	CASSGDRASSYEQYF	TGTGCCAGCAGTGGGGACAGGGCCAGCTCCTACGAGCAGTACTTC
TRBV7-9	-	few	TRBJ2-7	CASSSPSIGGPTYEQYF	TGTGCCAGCAGCTCGCCATCAATCGGGGGTCCTACCTACGAGCAGTACTTC